This T cell receptor beta chain derives from a study of T cells in Graves' hyperthyroidism and ophthalmopathy. Across the whole study: Sampling of peripheral blood happened at initial diagnosis, prior to any treatment.

This clonotype was counted only a few times. This CDR3 is built from 15 residues. Per the germline V gene, CDR1 is DFQATT and CDR2 is SNEGSKA (reference sequence). Trimming took 0 bases from V and 3 from J; bases not matched to a gene: 5. It was uncontrolled infection, other autoimmune disease, pregnancy or lactation that excluded patients. An approximately 9.8 ml volume of fresh peripheral blood provided the PBMCs. RNA transcripts were the template for amplifying TCR beta CDR3 regions. The TCR CDR3 first-round RT-PCR relied on the HTBI primer set. Using its own MiXCR run on the multiplex PCR reads, TCRdb lists one record per CDR3 protein. The table lists 490,000 or so distinct CDR3 sequences, less than 25% of them singletons.

The TCR sequence derives from a woman between 65 and 79 years old with Graves' ophthalmopathy. Sequencing input: blood. This chain connects TRBV20-1 to TRBJ2-7, with TRBD2 matching 10 bases. CDR3 bases: TGCAGTGCTAGAGATTTGGCTAGCGGGGGCTACGAGCAGTACTTC. Its protein product is CSARDLASGGYEQYF.